The rows below give T cell receptor beta chains drawn from one sample of a study of blood T cell repertoires in COVID-19. Assay: immunoSEQ multiplex PCR; the TCRdb copy retains only in-frame clones and omits some. The sample carries hundreds of thousands of clones, about 93% recorded once. The source material was peripheral blood. The receptors shown here come from a woman aged 18-35 years who had recovered from COVID-19. Both conserved end residues are part of each CDR3. Each record gives: V gene, clone size, D gene, J gene, CDR3 protein, CDR3 DNA. A D gene is named only where the DNA matches it firmly. Part of the rows lack a size; the others show once, few, many or a class for expanded clones.

v_call: TRBV28
clone_size: NA
d_call: NA
j_call: TRBJ1-1
cdr3_aa: CASRPTGSGALAFF
cdr3_nt: TGTGCCAGCAGACCAACAGGGTCTGGGGCACTAGCTTTCTTT

v_call: TRBV24-1
clone_size: NA
d_call: NA
j_call: TRBJ2-1
cdr3_aa: CATSDPLGDEQFF
cdr3_nt: TGTGCCACCAGTGACCCTCTGGGCGATGAGCAGTTCTTC

v_call: TRBV6-5
clone_size: NA
d_call: TRBD2
j_call: TRBJ2-2
cdr3_aa: CASSLAGEDTGELFF
cdr3_nt: TGTGCCAGCAGTCTAGCGGGAGAGGACACCGGGGAGCTGTTTTTT

v_call: TRBV7-2
clone_size: NA
d_call: NA
j_call: TRBJ2-1
cdr3_aa: CASSLAGSGGIFYNEQFF
cdr3_nt: TGTGCCAGCAGCCTCGCGGGATCGGGCGGGATCTTCTACAATGAGCAGTTCTTC

v_call: TRBV7-7
clone_size: NA
d_call: TRBD2
j_call: TRBJ2-1
cdr3_aa: CASSPPNSGRSEQFF
cdr3_nt: TGTGCCAGCAGCCCGCCTAATAGCGGGAGGTCTGAGCAGTTCTTC

v_call: TRBV27
clone_size: NA
d_call: TRBD2
j_call: TRBJ2-5
cdr3_aa: CASRRTAGLVKETQYF
cdr3_nt: TGTGCCAGCAGAAGAACAGCGGGACTAGTAAAGGAGACCCAGTACTTC

v_call: TRBV28
clone_size: NA
d_call: TRBD1
j_call: TRBJ1-2
cdr3_aa: CASSSRGQAFNYGYTF
cdr3_nt: TGTGCCAGCAGTTCGAGGGGACAGGCCTTTAACTATGGCTACACCTTC

v_call: TRBV11-3
clone_size: NA
d_call: NA
j_call: TRBJ2-1
cdr3_aa: CASSKTAGLERLGANEQFF
cdr3_nt: TGTGCCAGCAGCAAAACTGCTGGACTAGAGAGATTGGGGGCCAATGAGCAGTTCTTC

v_call: TRBV28
clone_size: NA
d_call: NA
j_call: TRBJ1-2
cdr3_aa: CASSRVHGYTF
cdr3_nt: TGTGCCAGCAGCAGGGTCCATGGCTACACCTTC

v_call: TRBV7-2
clone_size: NA
d_call: TRBD1
j_call: TRBJ2-5
cdr3_aa: CASSLQGAETQYF
cdr3_nt: TGTGCCAGCAGCTTACAGGGGGCCGAGACCCAGTACTTC

v_call: TRBV3-1/TRBV3-2
clone_size: NA
d_call: NA
j_call: TRBJ1-1
cdr3_aa: CASSWRRNTEAFF
cdr3_nt: TGTGCCAGCAGCTGGAGAAGGAATACTGAAGCTTTCTTT

v_call: TRBV21-1
clone_size: NA
d_call: NA
j_call: TRBJ2-1
cdr3_aa: CASSLAPMGEVYNEQFF
cdr3_nt: TGTGCCAGCAGCCTTGCCCCGATGGGAGAGGTATACAATGAGCAGTTCTTC

v_call: TRBV11-3
clone_size: NA
d_call: TRBD2
j_call: TRBJ2-1
cdr3_aa: CASSLAGRIFGEQFF
cdr3_nt: TGTGCCAGCAGCTTAGCCGGGAGGATCTTTGGGGAGCAGTTCTTC

v_call: TRBV29-1
clone_size: NA
d_call: NA
j_call: TRBJ2-2
cdr3_aa: CSVRTGELFF
cdr3_nt: TGCAGCGTGAGAACCGGGGAGCTGTTTTTT

v_call: TRBV6-6
clone_size: NA
d_call: TRBD2
j_call: TRBJ2-3
cdr3_aa: CASSYGLAADTDTQYF
cdr3_nt: TGTGCCAGCAGTTACGGGCTAGCGGCCGACACAGATACGCAGTATTTT

v_call: TRBV5-5
clone_size: NA
d_call: TRBD1
j_call: TRBJ1-6
cdr3_aa: CASSLRGPSYNSPLHF
cdr3_nt: TGTGCCAGCAGCCTAAGGGGGCCCTCCTATAATTCACCCCTCCACTTT

v_call: TRBV11-3
clone_size: NA
d_call: NA
j_call: TRBJ1-2
cdr3_aa: CASSLGAGMNYGYTF
cdr3_nt: TGTGCCAGCAGCCTAGGGGCAGGGATGAACTATGGCTACACCTTC

v_call: TRBV10-3
clone_size: NA
d_call: NA
j_call: TRBJ2-2
cdr3_aa: CAISGQGGDTGELFF
cdr3_nt: TGTGCCATCAGTGGGCAGGGGGGAGACACCGGGGAGCTGTTTTTT

v_call: TRBV13
clone_size: NA
d_call: TRBD1
j_call: TRBJ2-5
cdr3_aa: CASSSRGQETQYF
cdr3_nt: TGTGCCAGCAGCTCCAGGGGGCAAGAGACCCAGTACTTC

v_call: TRBV5-1
clone_size: NA
d_call: TRBD1
j_call: TRBJ1-1
cdr3_aa: CASSLFNRGASNTEAFF
cdr3_nt: TGCGCCAGCAGCTTGTTCAACAGGGGGGCCTCGAACACTGAAGCTTTCTTT

v_call: TRBV11-3
clone_size: once
d_call: TRBD1
j_call: TRBJ2-5
cdr3_aa: CASSLDGTGEETQYF
cdr3_nt: TGTGCCAGCAGCTTAGATGGGACAGGGGAAGAGACCCAGTACTTC

v_call: TRBV12-3/TRBV12-4
clone_size: NA
d_call: TRBD1
j_call: TRBJ1-2
cdr3_aa: CASRTGGHGYTF
cdr3_nt: TGTGCCAGCCGGACAGGGGGGCATGGCTACACCTTC

v_call: TRBV5-6
clone_size: NA
d_call: NA
j_call: TRBJ1-2
cdr3_aa: CASSWDVGSKDGYTF
cdr3_nt: TGTGCCAGCAGCTGGGATGTAGGGAGTAAGGATGGCTACACCTTC

v_call: TRBV30
clone_size: NA
d_call: NA
j_call: TRBJ1-1
cdr3_aa: CAWSVWGRQNTEAFF
cdr3_nt: TGTGCCTGGAGTGTTTGGGGGCGGCAGAACACTGAAGCTTTCTTT

v_call: TRBV2
clone_size: NA
d_call: NA
j_call: TRBJ2-5
cdr3_aa: CASKYGRTNQETQYF
cdr3_nt: TGTGCCAGCAAGTATGGCAGAACCAACCAAGAGACCCAGTACTTC

v_call: TRBV10-3
clone_size: NA
d_call: TRBD2
j_call: TRBJ2-5
cdr3_aa: CAISQSGSLQETQYF
cdr3_nt: TGTGCCATCAGTCAAAGCGGGAGTCTCCAAGAGACCCAGTACTTC

v_call: TRBV11-2
clone_size: NA
d_call: TRBD2
j_call: TRBJ2-5
cdr3_aa: CASSLDAGGVGTQYF
cdr3_nt: TGTGCCAGCAGCTTAGATGCGGGAGGGGTCGGGACCCAGTACTTC

v_call: TRBV5-1
clone_size: once
d_call: TRBD1
j_call: TRBJ1-2
cdr3_aa: CASSYRTGGDGYTF
cdr3_nt: TGCGCCAGCAGCTACAGGACAGGGGGCGATGGCTACACCTTC

v_call: TRBV11-2
clone_size: NA
d_call: TRBD2
j_call: TRBJ2-3
cdr3_aa: CASTRGLAGVNMFADTQYF
cdr3_nt: TGTGCCAGCACCAGGGGACTAGCGGGAGTAAATATGTTCGCAGATACGCAGTATTTT

v_call: TRBV4-3
clone_size: once
d_call: TRBD2
j_call: TRBJ2-3
cdr3_aa: CASSQDLLAGGFADTQYF
cdr3_nt: TGCGCCAGCAGCCAAGATTTACTAGCGGGAGGTTTTGCAGATACGCAGTATTTT

v_call: TRBV5-4
clone_size: NA
d_call: TRBD1
j_call: TRBJ1-2
cdr3_aa: CASSFGQGKSGGYTF
cdr3_nt: TGTGCCAGCAGCTTCGGACAGGGTAAATCCGGGGGCTACACCTTC

v_call: TRBV2
clone_size: NA
d_call: TRBD2
j_call: TRBJ2-1
cdr3_aa: CASRIGLGTYNEQFF
cdr3_nt: TGTGCCAGCAGAATCGGACTAGGGACCTACAATGAGCAGTTCTTC

v_call: TRBV6-6
clone_size: NA
d_call: TRBD2
j_call: TRBJ2-2
cdr3_aa: CASSHLGLAVRNTGELFF
cdr3_nt: TGTGCCAGCAGTCACCTCGGACTAGCGGTCAGGAACACCGGGGAGCTGTTTTTT